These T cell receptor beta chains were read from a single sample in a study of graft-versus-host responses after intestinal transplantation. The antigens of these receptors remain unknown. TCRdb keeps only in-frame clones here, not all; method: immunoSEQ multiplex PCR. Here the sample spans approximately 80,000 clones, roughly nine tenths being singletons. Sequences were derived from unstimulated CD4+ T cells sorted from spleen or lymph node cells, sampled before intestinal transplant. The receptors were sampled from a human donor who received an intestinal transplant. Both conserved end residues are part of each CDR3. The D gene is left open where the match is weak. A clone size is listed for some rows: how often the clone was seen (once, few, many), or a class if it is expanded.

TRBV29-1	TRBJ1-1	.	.	TGCAGCGCACTCTCAGGGCCCGTGAACACTGAAGCTTTCTTT	CSALSGPVNTEAFF
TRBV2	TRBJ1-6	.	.	TGTGCCAGCAGTGAACGGGGGACTATTGTTTCACCCCTCCACTTT	CASSERGTIVSPLHF
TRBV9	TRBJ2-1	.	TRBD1	TGTGCCAGCAGCGTCGGGACAGGGATCCCTCCTGGGGAGCAGTTCTTC	CASSVGTGIPPGEQFF
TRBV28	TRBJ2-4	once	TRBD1	TGTGCCAGCAGCCGTCCCGGGACAGGGAGTAGCATTCAGTACTTC	CASSRPGTGSSIQYF
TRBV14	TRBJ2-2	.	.	TGTGCCAGCAGCCCCCGGACCCACGGGGCCGGGGAGCTGTTTTTT	CASSPRTHGAGELFF
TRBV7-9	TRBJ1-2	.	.	TGTGCCAGCAGCTTAGATGGCGGAAACTATGGCTACACCTTC	CASSLDGGNYGYTF
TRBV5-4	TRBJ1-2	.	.	TGTGCCAGCAGCTTGGACAGGCCCGGCTATGGCTACACCTTC	CASSLDRPGYGYTF
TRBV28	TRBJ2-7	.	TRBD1	TGTGCCAGCAGTTTTCATGCTCGAGACAGGGCAACCTACGAGCAGTACTTC	CASSFHARDRATYEQYF
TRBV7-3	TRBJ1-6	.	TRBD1	TGTGCCAGCAGCTTAACCGGGACAGGGGTCTCACCCCTCCACTTT	CASSLTGTGVSPLHF
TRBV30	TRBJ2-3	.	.	TGTGCCTGGGGGAGACTAATCTTCTCAGATACGCAGTATTTT	CAWGRLIFSDTQYF
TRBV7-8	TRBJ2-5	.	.	TGTGCCAGCAGCTTAGAGGGACTTTCCGTGGAGACCCAGTACTTC	CASSLEGLSVETQYF
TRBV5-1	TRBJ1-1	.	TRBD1	TGCGCCAGCAGCCCTTGGACAGGAGGGGACACTGAAGCTTTCTTT	CASSPWTGGDTEAFF
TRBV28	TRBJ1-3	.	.	TGTGCCAGCAGTGCGATACAGGGAGCTGGAAACACCATATATTTT	CASSAIQGAGNTIYF
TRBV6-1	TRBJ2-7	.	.	TGTGCCAGCAGTGAAGCGGATAGGAGGGCTCACTTC	CASSEADRRAHF
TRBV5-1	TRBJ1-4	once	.	TGCGCCAGCAGCTTGGGGGCCCGGCAGGGTGGAGAAAAACTGTTTTTT	CASSLGARQGGEKLFF
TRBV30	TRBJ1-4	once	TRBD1	TGTGCCTGGAGCCACGGACAGGCAACTAATGAAAAACTGTTTTTT	CAWSHGQATNEKLFF
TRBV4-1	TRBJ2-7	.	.	TGCGCCAGCAGCCAGATCTCGGGGGCCTACGAGCAGTACTTC	CASSQISGAYEQYF
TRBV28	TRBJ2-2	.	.	TGTGCCAGCAGTTATGCCGGGACACGAACCGGGGAGCTGTTTTTT	CASSYAGTRTGELFF
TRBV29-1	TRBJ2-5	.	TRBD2	TGCAGCGTAGGGGGAGCGGGGGTTCAAGAGACCCAGTACTTC	CSVGGAGVQETQYF
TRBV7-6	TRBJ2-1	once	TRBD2	TGTGCCAGCAGCTTAGTCCTAGCGGGAGGGCCGAAGTTCTATGAGCAGTTCTTC	CASSLVLAGGPKFYEQFF
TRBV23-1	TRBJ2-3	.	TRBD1	TGCGCCAGCAGTCAATGGGGACAGGGGAGCACAGATACGCAGTATTTT	CASSQWGQGSTDTQYF
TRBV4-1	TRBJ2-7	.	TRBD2	TGCGCCAGCAGCCAAGATAGCGGGAGGGCCTACGAGCAGTACTTC	CASSQDSGRAYEQYF
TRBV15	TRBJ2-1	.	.	TGTGCCACCAGCAGAGGGGTAAACAGGGTATGGGATGAGCAGTTCTTC	CATSRGVNRVWDEQFF
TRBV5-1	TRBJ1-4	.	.	TGCGCCAGCAGCTTGGGTCCGGGATATAATGAAAAACTGTTTTTT	CASSLGPGYNEKLFF
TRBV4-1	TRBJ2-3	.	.	TGCGCCAGCAGCCCGAACGAGGGATTGGGCACAGATACGCAGTATTTT	CASSPNEGLGTDTQYF
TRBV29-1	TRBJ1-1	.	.	TGCAGCGCTGGACTTAGAGCCTCTCCAATGAACACTGAAGCTTTCTTT	CSAGLRASPMNTEAFF
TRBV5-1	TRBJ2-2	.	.	TGCGCCAGCAGCTTTGGGGGCTTAGGTGCCGGGGAGCTGTTTTTT	CASSFGGLGAGELFF
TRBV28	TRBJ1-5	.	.	TGTGCCAGCAGTTTAACCGACAGGAATCAGCCCCAGCATTTT	CASSLTDRNQPQHF
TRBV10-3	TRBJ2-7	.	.	TGTGCCATCAGTGATCAAGACAGCTCCTACGAGCAGTACTTC	CAISDQDSSYEQYF
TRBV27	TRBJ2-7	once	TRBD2	TGTGCCAGCAGTTTAAGACTAGCGGAACCCTACGAGCAGTACTTC	CASSLRLAEPYEQYF
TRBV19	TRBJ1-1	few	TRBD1	TGTGCCAGTACCTCAATCCGGGACAGGGGACCGAACACTGAAGCTTTCTTT	CASTSIRDRGPNTEAFF
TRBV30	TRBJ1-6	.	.	TGTGCCAGCCGGCAGGGGTCCTATAATTCACCCCTCCACTTT	CASRQGSYNSPLHF
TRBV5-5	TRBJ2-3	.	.	TGTGCCAGCAGCTTAGACGGAGCCACAGATACGCAGTATTTT	CASSLDGATDTQYF
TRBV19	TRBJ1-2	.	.	TGTGCCAGTAGTATCGAGGGTTACGATGGCTACACCTTC	CASSIEGYDGYTF
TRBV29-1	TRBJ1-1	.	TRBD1	TGCAGCGTAACAGGGGAGAACACTGAAGCTTTCTTT	CSVTGENTEAFF
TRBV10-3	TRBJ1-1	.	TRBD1	TGTGCCATCAGTGAGTCGGGACAGGGAACTGAAGCTTTCTTT	CAISESGQGTEAFF
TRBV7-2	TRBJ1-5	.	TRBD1	TGTGCCAGCAGCTTAACAGGGGGGCAGCCCCAGCATTTT	CASSLTGGQPQHF
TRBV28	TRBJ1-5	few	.	TGTGCCAGCAGTCTACACGGGGATCAGCCCCAGCATTTT	CASSLHGDQPQHF
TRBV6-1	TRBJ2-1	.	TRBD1	TGTGCCAGCAGTTGGACAGGGGGGGGCAATGAGCAGTTCTTC	CASSWTGGGNEQFF
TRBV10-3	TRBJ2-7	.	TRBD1	TGTGCCATCAGTGTTGGACAGGGATCCTACGAGCAGTACTTC	CAISVGQGSYEQYF
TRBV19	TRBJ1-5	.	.	TGTGCCAGTAGGATAGGACAGTTTAGCAATCAGCCCCAGCATTTT	CASRIGQFSNQPQHF
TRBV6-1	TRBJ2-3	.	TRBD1	TGTGCCAGCAGTGAATCTCAGGGGGACACAGATACGCAGTATTTT	CASSESQGDTDTQYF
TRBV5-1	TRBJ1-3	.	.	TGCGCCAGCAGCTTGGGACAGAGGTTTTCTGGAAACACCATATATTTT	CASSLGQRFSGNTIYF
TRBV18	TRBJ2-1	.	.	TGTGCCAGCTCACCACCGATTGGCCAGGGGAACAATGAGCAGTTCTTC	CASSPPIGQGNNEQFF
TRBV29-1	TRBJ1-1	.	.	TGCAGCGCCGCGGGGGGGTCTGAAGCTTTCTTT	CSAAGGSEAFF
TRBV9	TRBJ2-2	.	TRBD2	TGTGCCAGCAGCTTCAGCGGGGGGGAGAACACCGGGGAGCTGTTTTTT	CASSFSGGENTGELFF
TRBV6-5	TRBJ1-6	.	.	TGTGCCAGCACCACAGCAAATAATTCACCCCTCCACTTT	CASTTANNSPLHF
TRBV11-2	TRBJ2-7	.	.	TGTGCCAGCAGCTTAGCGGCAGGTCCCTACGAGCAGTACTTC	CASSLAAGPYEQYF
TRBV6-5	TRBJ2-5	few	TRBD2	TGTGCCAGCAGTTACGGGGGGGGGATCCAAGAGACCCAGTACTTC	CASSYGGGIQETQYF
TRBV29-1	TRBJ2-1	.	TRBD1	TGCAGCGCCGACAGGGAACAAGGGAATGAGCAGTTCTTC	CSADREQGNEQFF